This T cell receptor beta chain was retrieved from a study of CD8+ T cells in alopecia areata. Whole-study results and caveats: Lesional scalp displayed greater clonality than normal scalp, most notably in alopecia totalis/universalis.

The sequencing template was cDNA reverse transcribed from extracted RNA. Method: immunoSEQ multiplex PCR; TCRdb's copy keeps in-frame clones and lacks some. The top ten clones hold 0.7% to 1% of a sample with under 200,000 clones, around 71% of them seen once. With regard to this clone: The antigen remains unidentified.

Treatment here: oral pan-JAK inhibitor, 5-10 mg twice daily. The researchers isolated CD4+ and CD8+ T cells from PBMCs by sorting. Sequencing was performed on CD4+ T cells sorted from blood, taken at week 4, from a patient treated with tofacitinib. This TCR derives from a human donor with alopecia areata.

CDR3 in amino acids: CASSPSRTDYGYTF. The CDR3 DNA sequence: TGTGCCAGCTCACCATCCCGGACAGACTATGGCTACACCTTC. The gene calls are TRBV18 and TRBJ1-2; weak D call: TRBD1 (6 bases). From germline, CDR1 is KGHSH and CDR2 LQKENI. This CDR3 has 14 amino acids. V lost 2 bases and J 3 bases, leaving 10 bases between the germline ends. Complete variable domain (other parts from reference TRBV18 and TRBJ1-2): NAGVMQNPRHLVRRRGQEARLRCSPMKGHSHVYWYRQLPEEGLKFMVYLQKENIIDESGMPKERFSAEFPKEGPSILRIQQVVRGDSAAYFCASSPSRTDYGYTFGSGTRLTVV.